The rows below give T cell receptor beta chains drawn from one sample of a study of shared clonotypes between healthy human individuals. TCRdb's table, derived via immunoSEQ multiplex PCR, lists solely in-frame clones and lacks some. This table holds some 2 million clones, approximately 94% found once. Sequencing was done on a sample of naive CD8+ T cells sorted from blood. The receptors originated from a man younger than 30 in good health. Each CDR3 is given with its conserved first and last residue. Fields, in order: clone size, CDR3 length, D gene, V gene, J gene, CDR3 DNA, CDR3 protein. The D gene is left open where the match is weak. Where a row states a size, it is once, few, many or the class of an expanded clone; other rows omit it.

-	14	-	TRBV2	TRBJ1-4	TGTGCCAGCAGTGAGGGCAGCGAAAATGAAAAACTGTTTTTT	CASSEGSENEKLFF
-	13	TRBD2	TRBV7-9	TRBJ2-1	TGTGCCAGCATGGGGACTAGCTACAATGAGCAGTTCTTC	CASMGTSYNEQFF
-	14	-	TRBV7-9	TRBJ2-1	TGTGCCAGCAGCTTTGGAGACCGATACAATGAGCAGTTCTTC	CASSFGDRYNEQFF
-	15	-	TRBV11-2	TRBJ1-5	TGTGCCAGCAGCCATACTCCCGAGGGCAATCAGCCCCAGCATTTT	CASSHTPEGNQPQHF
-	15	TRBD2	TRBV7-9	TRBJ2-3	TGTGCCAGCAGCTCCGGGGGGGCCTTCTCAGATACGCAGTATTTT	CASSSGGAFSDTQYF
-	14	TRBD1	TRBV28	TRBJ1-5	TGTGCCAGCAGCCACAGGGGTAGCAATCAGCCCCAGCATTTT	CASSHRGSNQPQHF
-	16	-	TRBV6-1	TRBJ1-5	TGTGCCAGCAGTGGTGCGTCCGACTCCTGGAATCAGCCCCAGCATTTT	CASSGASDSWNQPQHF
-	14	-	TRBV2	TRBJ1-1	TGTGCCAGCAGTGTTGGGGCCACGAACACTGAAGCTTTCTTT	CASSVGATNTEAFF
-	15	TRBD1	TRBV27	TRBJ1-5	TGTGCCAGCAGTCAGGACAGGGGAGGGGATCAGCCCCAGCATTTT	CASSQDRGGDQPQHF
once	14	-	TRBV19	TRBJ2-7	TGTGCCAGTAGTGCCTCGGGAGCCCTTTACGAGCAGTACTTC	CASSASGALYEQYF
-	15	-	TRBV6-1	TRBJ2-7	TGTGCCAGCAGTGAAGTAGTAGGCCCCTCTTACGAGCAGTACTTC	CASSEVVGPSYEQYF
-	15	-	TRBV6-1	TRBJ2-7	TGTGCCAGCAGTGAAGACAGGAATTTCTCCTACGAGCAGTACTTC	CASSEDRNFSYEQYF
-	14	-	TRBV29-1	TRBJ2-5	TGCAGCGTCGCCCTTACAGGGTTAGGAGAGACCCAGTACTTC	CSVALTGLGETQYF
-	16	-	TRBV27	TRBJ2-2	TGTGCCAGCAGCATCCTTGGGGTCCGGGGCAGCGGGGAGCTGTTTTTT	CASSILGVRGSGELFF
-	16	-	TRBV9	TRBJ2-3	TGTGCCAGCAGCGCACCGGAACTCCCCAGCACAGATACGCAGTATTTT	CASSAPELPSTDTQYF
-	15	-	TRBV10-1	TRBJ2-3	TGCGCCAGCAGGCCTACTAGCAGTTCCGGGGATACGCAGTATTTT	CASRPTSSSGDTQYF
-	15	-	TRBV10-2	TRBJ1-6	TGCGCCAGCAGTGAGTCGGTGGGTGCGCTTTCACCCCTCCACTTT	CASSESVGALSPLHF
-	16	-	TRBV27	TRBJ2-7	TGTGCCAGCAGGGGATGGGACGGCGGCCGAATCCGGGAGCAGTACTTC	CASRGWDGGRIREQYF
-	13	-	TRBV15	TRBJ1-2	TGTGCCACCAGCAGTGAGGGAAACTATGGCTACACCTTC	CATSSEGNYGYTF
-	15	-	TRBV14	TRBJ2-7	TGTGCCAGCAGCCAAGGTTCGGCTAGGGGCTACGAGCAGTACTTC	CASSQGSARGYEQYF
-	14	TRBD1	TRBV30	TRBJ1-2	TGTGCCTGGTCCTCGACAGGGAACTCGAATGGCTACACCTTC	CAWSSTGNSNGYTF
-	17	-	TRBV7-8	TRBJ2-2	TGTGCCAGCAGCTTAGACGTTGGATGGGAGGTCTCCGGGGAGCTGTTTTTT	CASSLDVGWEVSGELFF
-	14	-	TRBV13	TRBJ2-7	TGTGCCAGCAGCCTAGGGTCCCTTTCCTACGAGCAGTACTTC	CASSLGSLSYEQYF
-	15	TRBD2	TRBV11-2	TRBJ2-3	TGTGCCAGCAGGTCCTGGCGGGAGGGCACAGATACGCAGTATTTT	CASRSWREGTDTQYF
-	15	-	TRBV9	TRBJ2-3	TGTGCCAGCAGCGTAGCTCGGACAGACACAGATACGCAGTATTTT	CASSVARTDTDTQYF
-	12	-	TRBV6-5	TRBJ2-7	TGTGCCAGCGGGGACGGGAGATACGAGCAGTACTTC	CASGDGRYEQYF
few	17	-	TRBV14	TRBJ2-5	TGTGCCAGCAGCCAGAGGGGGGCTTCTCTTTTTCAAGAGACCCAGTACTTC	CASSQRGASLFQETQYF
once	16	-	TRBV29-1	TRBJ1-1	TGCAGCGTTGTAGGGCGAGCAGGGCAGAAGAACACTGAAGCTTTCTTT	CSVVGRAGQKNTEAFF
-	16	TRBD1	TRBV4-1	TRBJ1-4	TGCGCCAGCAGCCCTCCGACGGGACAGACTAATGAAAAACTGTTTTTT	CASSPPTGQTNEKLFF
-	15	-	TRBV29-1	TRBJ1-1	TGCAGCGTTGATGGTGTGGGGGGAGCAAACACTGAAGCTTTCTTT	CSVDGVGGANTEAFF
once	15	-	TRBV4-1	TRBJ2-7	TGCGCCAGCAGCCAAGGGGCAGGGAAGGGCTACGAGCAGTACTTC	CASSQGAGKGYEQYF
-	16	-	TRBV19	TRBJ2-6	TGTGCCAGTAGTATGACTGGGGGGTATGGGGCCAACGTCCTGACTTTC	CASSMTGGYGANVLTF
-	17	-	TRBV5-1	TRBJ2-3	TGCGCCAGCAGCTTGGCCGGAGGGGGTGGCGGCACAGATACGCAGTATTTT	CASSLAGGGGGTDTQYF